A selection of T cell receptor beta chains follows, all from one sample in a study of cytomegalovirus exposure and HLA in healthy donors. The repertoire was sequenced with immunoSEQ multiplex PCR; TCRdb's copy has only in-frame clones and lacks some. This sample has 140,000 or so clones, with about 89% found just once. Sequencing used PBMCs. The receptors shown here come from a man between 18 and 29 years old in good health and CMV-seronegative. Each CDR3 is given with its conserved first and last residue. A D gene is named only where the DNA matches it firmly. Clone size, where shown, is once, few, many, or a class for clones that have expanded.

j_call: TRBJ2-1; d_call: .; v_call: TRBV7-8; clone_size: .; cdr3_nt: TGTGCCAGCAGCCCGGGGCGGGGCCAAGGCAATGAGCAGTTCTTC; cdr3_aa: CASSPGRGQGNEQFF
j_call: TRBJ2-1; d_call: TRBD2; v_call: TRBV7-2; clone_size: .; cdr3_nt: TGTGCCAGCAGCTTCGGGACTAGCGGGATTGGAGAGCAGTTCTTC; cdr3_aa: CASSFGTSGIGEQFF
j_call: TRBJ1-2; d_call: .; v_call: TRBV9; clone_size: .; cdr3_nt: TGTGCCAGCAGCGTAGCTGCCGGTCTGCGCGGCTACACCTTC; cdr3_aa: CASSVAAGLRGYTF
j_call: TRBJ2-7; d_call: .; v_call: TRBV5-4; clone_size: .; cdr3_nt: TGTGCCAGCAGCGTTGGTAGCTACGAGCAGTACTTC; cdr3_aa: CASSVGSYEQYF
j_call: TRBJ1-1; d_call: .; v_call: TRBV7-6; clone_size: .; cdr3_nt: TGTGCCAGCAGCCGATTATCAGGAGGGGCCCTGGGTACTGAAGCTTTCTTT; cdr3_aa: CASSRLSGGALGTEAFF
j_call: TRBJ2-1; d_call: TRBD1; v_call: TRBV5-6; clone_size: .; cdr3_nt: TGTGCCAGCAGCTGGGGACAGGAGCAGTTCTTC; cdr3_aa: CASSWGQEQFF
j_call: TRBJ1-5; d_call: .; v_call: TRBV4-1; clone_size: few; cdr3_nt: TGCGCCAGCAGCCAAGTCCCCGCGGGCATAGCTCAGCCCCAGCATTTT; cdr3_aa: CASSQVPAGIAQPQHF
j_call: TRBJ2-2; d_call: .; v_call: TRBV5-4; clone_size: .; cdr3_nt: TGTGCCAGCAGCGAACAACTAGACCGGGAGCTGTTTTTT; cdr3_aa: CASSEQLDRELFF
j_call: TRBJ2-5; d_call: .; v_call: TRBV6-5; clone_size: .; cdr3_nt: TGTGCCAGCAGTTACTCACAGGGTTTGCAGACCCAGTACTTC; cdr3_aa: CASSYSQGLQTQYF
j_call: TRBJ1-1; d_call: .; v_call: TRBV27; clone_size: .; cdr3_nt: TGTGCCAGCAGTTTATCGTGGCGGCAGAACACTGAAGCTTTCTTT; cdr3_aa: CASSLSWRQNTEAFF
j_call: TRBJ2-1; d_call: .; v_call: TRBV6-5; clone_size: .; cdr3_nt: TGTGCCAGCAGCATGGTCCGCGGAAAACACAATGAGCAGTTCTTC; cdr3_aa: CASSMVRGKHNEQFF
j_call: TRBJ2-5; d_call: .; v_call: TRBV15; clone_size: once; cdr3_nt: TGTGCCACCAGCAGAGATGCCCCTGTGGGAGGAGAAGAGACCCAGTACTTC; cdr3_aa: CATSRDAPVGGEETQYF
j_call: TRBJ2-5; d_call: .; v_call: TRBV30; clone_size: .; cdr3_nt: TGTGCCTGGCGAAGGAGTTTCCAAGAGACCCAGTACTTC; cdr3_aa: CAWRRSFQETQYF
j_call: TRBJ1-1; d_call: .; v_call: TRBV19; clone_size: .; cdr3_nt: TGTGCCAGTAGTCTCCGGGAGAACACTGAAGCTTTCTTT; cdr3_aa: CASSLRENTEAFF
j_call: TRBJ2-1; d_call: .; v_call: TRBV6-4; clone_size: .; cdr3_nt: TGTGCCAGCAGTGACTCGACTAGCTCCTACAATGAGCAGTTCTTC; cdr3_aa: CASSDSTSSYNEQFF
j_call: TRBJ2-2; d_call: TRBD2; v_call: TRBV5-4; clone_size: once; cdr3_nt: TGTGCCAGCAGCTTTGGCGGGGGGCCCACCGGGGAGCTGTTTTTT; cdr3_aa: CASSFGGGPTGELFF